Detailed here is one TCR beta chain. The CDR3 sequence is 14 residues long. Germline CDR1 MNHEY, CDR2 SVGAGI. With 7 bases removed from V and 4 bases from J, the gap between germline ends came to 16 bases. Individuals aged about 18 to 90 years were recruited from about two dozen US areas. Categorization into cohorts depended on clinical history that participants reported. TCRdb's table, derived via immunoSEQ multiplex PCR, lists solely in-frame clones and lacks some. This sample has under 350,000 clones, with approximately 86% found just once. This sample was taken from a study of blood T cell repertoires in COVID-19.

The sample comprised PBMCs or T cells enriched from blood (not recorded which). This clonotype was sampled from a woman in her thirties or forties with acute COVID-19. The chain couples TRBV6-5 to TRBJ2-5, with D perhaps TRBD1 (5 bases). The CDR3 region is CASNRWGLGETQYF. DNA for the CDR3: TGTGCCAGCAATCGTTGGGGCCTCGGAGAGACCCAGTACTTC.